Listed below are T cell receptor beta chains from one sample, sequenced in a study of PD-L1 blockade in urothelial cancer. Profiled with immunoSEQ multiplex PCR; TCRdb holds only in-frame clones, not every one. The sample consists of roughly 90,000 clones, 90% of them appearing once. The source was PBMCs, collected around atezolizumab (anti-PD-L1) treatment. The receptor set was obtained from a man in his 60s with urothelial cancer. CDR3s include the opening cysteine and the closing phenylalanine or tryptophan. A D gene is named only where the DNA matches it firmly. Rows may omit the clone size; those that give it use once, few, many or a size class.

D gene: NA; clone size: NA; J gene: TRBJ2-2; V gene: TRBV9; CDR3 DNA: TGTGCCAGCAGCGCCCCTGCTAGGGGAATGACGAACACCGGGGAGCTGTTTTTT; CDR3 protein: CASSAPARGMTNTGELFF
D gene: NA; clone size: NA; J gene: TRBJ2-5; V gene: TRBV28; CDR3 DNA: TGTGCCAGCAGCGACAGGTTGCAAGAGACCCAGTACTTC; CDR3 protein: CASSDRLQETQYF
D gene: TRBD1; clone size: NA; J gene: TRBJ2-2; V gene: TRBV19; CDR3 DNA: TGTGCCAGTAGTATTCTGGACAGGAGGCTGGCCGGGGAGCTGTTTTTT; CDR3 protein: CASSILDRRLAGELFF
D gene: NA; clone size: once; J gene: TRBJ2-7; V gene: TRBV12-2; CDR3 DNA: TGTGCAAGTCGCTTACGACAGGGTAGTTCCTACGAGCAGTACTTC; CDR3 protein: CASRLRQGSSYEQYF
D gene: TRBD2; clone size: NA; J gene: TRBJ2-1; V gene: TRBV11-2; CDR3 DNA: TGTGCCAGCAGCGAAACTAGCGGGGCCTACAATGAGCAGTTCTTC; CDR3 protein: CASSETSGAYNEQFF
D gene: NA; clone size: NA; J gene: TRBJ1-1; V gene: TRBV7-2; CDR3 DNA: TGTGCCAGCAGCTCCCAAGGTTCAGGGCGGACTGAAGCTTTCTTT; CDR3 protein: CASSSQGSGRTEAFF
D gene: TRBD2; clone size: NA; J gene: TRBJ2-5; V gene: TRBV7-9; CDR3 DNA: TGTGCCAGCAGGGGTTTTGGCGGGAGTAGAGAGACCCAGTACTTC; CDR3 protein: CASRGFGGSRETQYF
D gene: TRBD2; clone size: NA; J gene: TRBJ2-3; V gene: TRBV19; CDR3 DNA: TGTGCCAGTAGTATAATCGCGGGAGGTATAACAGATACGCAGTATTTT; CDR3 protein: CASSIIAGGITDTQYF
D gene: NA; clone size: NA; J gene: TRBJ2-3; V gene: TRBV4-3; CDR3 DNA: TGCGCCAGCAGCCAAGACCGTCCTGGGGGCGCAGATACGCAGTATTTT; CDR3 protein: CASSQDRPGGADTQYF
D gene: TRBD2; clone size: NA; J gene: TRBJ2-2; V gene: TRBV15; CDR3 DNA: TGTGCCACCAGCAGAGAAAGCGGGATGGTTACCGGGGAGCTGTTTTTT; CDR3 protein: CATSRESGMVTGELFF
D gene: NA; clone size: NA; J gene: TRBJ1-4; V gene: TRBV15; CDR3 DNA: TGTGCCACCAGCAGAGATCGGGGGTCCAGTAGGGAAAAACTGTTTTTT; CDR3 protein: CATSRDRGSSREKLFF
D gene: TRBD1; clone size: NA; J gene: TRBJ2-1; V gene: TRBV5-1; CDR3 DNA: TGCGCCAGCAGCTTATCGGGACAGTCTGATGAGCAGTTCTTC; CDR3 protein: CASSLSGQSDEQFF
D gene: NA; clone size: NA; J gene: TRBJ2-7; V gene: TRBV7-2; CDR3 DNA: TGTGCCAGCAGCTTATCAGGGGGGTCCTACGAGCAGTACTTC; CDR3 protein: CASSLSGGSYEQYF
D gene: TRBD2; clone size: NA; J gene: TRBJ2-1; V gene: TRBV7-9; CDR3 DNA: TGTGCCAGCAGCTCGTTTAAGCGGGAGCGGACCTACAATGAGCAGTTCTTC; CDR3 protein: CASSSFKRERTYNEQFF
D gene: NA; clone size: NA; J gene: TRBJ1-2; V gene: TRBV15; CDR3 DNA: TGTGCCACCAGCAGTCAGGGTACCTATGGCTACACCTTC; CDR3 protein: CATSSQGTYGYTF
D gene: TRBD1; clone size: once; J gene: TRBJ1-4; V gene: TRBV28; CDR3 DNA: TGTGCCAGCAGACCAAACAGGGGACCTGAAAAACTGTTTTTT; CDR3 protein: CASRPNRGPEKLFF
D gene: TRBD1; clone size: NA; J gene: TRBJ1-3; V gene: TRBV11-1; CDR3 DNA: TGTGCCAGCAGCTTGAACCCGGGACAGTTGGATGACACCATATATTTT; CDR3 protein: CASSLNPGQLDDTIYF
D gene: NA; clone size: NA; J gene: TRBJ1-1; V gene: TRBV25-1; CDR3 DNA: TGTGCCAGCAGTGGCGATCTAAACACTGAAGCTTTCTTT; CDR3 protein: CASSGDLNTEAFF
D gene: NA; clone size: NA; J gene: TRBJ1-1; V gene: TRBV5-6; CDR3 DNA: TGTGCCAGCAGCTTGGAGGCGGGGCGAGGAACTGAAGCTTTCTTT; CDR3 protein: CASSLEAGRGTEAFF
D gene: TRBD1; clone size: NA; J gene: TRBJ1-2; V gene: TRBV18; CDR3 DNA: TGTGCCAGCTCACCTGGGACAGGCACAGGGGGCTACACCTTC; CDR3 protein: CASSPGTGTGGYTF
D gene: TRBD1; clone size: NA; J gene: TRBJ2-7; V gene: TRBV5-5; CDR3 DNA: TGTGCCAGCAGCACACAGGGGACCTACGAGCAGTACTTC; CDR3 protein: CASSTQGTYEQYF
D gene: NA; clone size: NA; J gene: TRBJ2-6; V gene: TRBV5-1; CDR3 DNA: TGCGCCAGCAGCTTGGTTCCGGGTCCTGGGGCCAACGTCCTGACTTTC; CDR3 protein: CASSLVPGPGANVLTF
D gene: TRBD1; clone size: NA; J gene: TRBJ2-5; V gene: TRBV7-2; CDR3 DNA: TGTGCCAGCAGCGACCGGGACAGGGTAGGGACCCAGTACTTC; CDR3 protein: CASSDRDRVGTQYF
D gene: NA; clone size: NA; J gene: TRBJ2-3; V gene: TRBV7-8; CDR3 DNA: TGTGCCAGCAGCCGAGTCACAGATACGCAGTATTTT; CDR3 protein: CASSRVTDTQYF
D gene: TRBD1; clone size: NA; J gene: TRBJ2-3; V gene: TRBV7-9; CDR3 DNA: TGTGCCAGCAGCCTGACAGGGGGAAAGGCAGATACGCAGTATTTT; CDR3 protein: CASSLTGGKADTQYF
D gene: TRBD2; clone size: NA; J gene: TRBJ2-7; V gene: TRBV5-1; CDR3 DNA: TGCGCCAGCAGCTTGGGAATAGCGGGATACGAGCAGTACTTC; CDR3 protein: CASSLGIAGYEQYF
D gene: TRBD1; clone size: NA; J gene: TRBJ2-2; V gene: TRBV4-2; CDR3 DNA: TGTGCCAGCAGCCGGACTGGACAGGGGTCCGGGGAGCTGTTTTTT; CDR3 protein: CASSRTGQGSGELFF
D gene: NA; clone size: NA; J gene: TRBJ2-1; V gene: TRBV18; CDR3 DNA: TGTGCCAGCTCACCACCGAATAGCAAGGTCTCCTACAATGAGCAGTTCTTC; CDR3 protein: CASSPPNSKVSYNEQFF
D gene: TRBD1; clone size: NA; J gene: TRBJ1-4; V gene: TRBV5-8; CDR3 DNA: TGTGCCAGCAGCCAGGGACAGGTTGAAAAACTGTTTTTT; CDR3 protein: CASSQGQVEKLFF
D gene: TRBD2; clone size: NA; J gene: TRBJ2-5; V gene: TRBV30; CDR3 DNA: TGTGCCTGGAGTAGGTCTAGCGGGAGGGCCGGGGAGACCCAGTACTTC; CDR3 protein: CAWSRSSGRAGETQYF
D gene: TRBD1; clone size: NA; J gene: TRBJ2-7; V gene: TRBV6-1; CDR3 DNA: TGTGCCAGCAGTGCAGAACAGGGGTTCCCTTACGAGCAGTACTTC; CDR3 protein: CASSAEQGFPYEQYF
D gene: NA; clone size: NA; J gene: TRBJ2-1; V gene: TRBV27; CDR3 DNA: TGTGCCAGCAGTTTTGTTCTGACAGGCGCGGAGCAGTTCTTC; CDR3 protein: CASSFVLTGAEQFF
D gene: NA; clone size: NA; J gene: TRBJ2-3; V gene: TRBV9; CDR3 DNA: TGTGCCAGCAGTCCCCAGGGCTGGAGTCGCACAGATACGCAGTATTTT; CDR3 protein: CASSPQGWSRTDTQYF
D gene: TRBD2; clone size: NA; J gene: TRBJ2-1; V gene: TRBV23-1; CDR3 DNA: TGCGCCAGCAGTGGGCCTTTAGCGGGCCCATACAATGAGCAGTTCTTC; CDR3 protein: CASSGPLAGPYNEQFF
D gene: NA; clone size: NA; J gene: TRBJ2-7; V gene: TRBV5-8; CDR3 DNA: TGTGCCAGCAGCTTTTGGGGCACCAGGGGATCCGACGAGCAGTACTTC; CDR3 protein: CASSFWGTRGSDEQYF
D gene: TRBD1; clone size: NA; J gene: TRBJ2-7; V gene: TRBV2; CDR3 DNA: TGTGCCAGCAACCGACAGGGGGCCTACGAGCAGTACTTC; CDR3 protein: CASNRQGAYEQYF
D gene: NA; clone size: NA; J gene: TRBJ1-1; V gene: TRBV18; CDR3 DNA: TGTGCCAGCTCACCAAGTTCAAAGCAAATTCAGGGCATGAACACTGAAGCTTTCTTT; CDR3 protein: CASSPSSKQIQGMNTEAFF
D gene: NA; clone size: NA; J gene: TRBJ2-7; V gene: TRBV5-1; CDR3 DNA: TGCGCCAGCAGCGCAAGGCCGGGACTCACTTCCTACGAGCAGTACTTC; CDR3 protein: CASSARPGLTSYEQYF
D gene: TRBD1; clone size: NA; J gene: TRBJ2-7; V gene: TRBV29-1; CDR3 DNA: TGCAGCGTTGACACAGGGGGCAGCTCCTACGAGCAGTACTTC; CDR3 protein: CSVDTGGSSYEQYF
D gene: NA; clone size: NA; J gene: TRBJ1-2; V gene: TRBV28; CDR3 DNA: TGTGCCAGCAGCCTGGGGGCGCGCTATGGCTACACCTTC; CDR3 protein: CASSLGARYGYTF
D gene: TRBD2; clone size: NA; J gene: TRBJ2-1; V gene: TRBV15; CDR3 DNA: TGTGCCACCAGCAGACTCACGGGAGGGTATGAGCAGTTCTTC; CDR3 protein: CATSRLTGGYEQFF
D gene: TRBD2; clone size: NA; J gene: TRBJ2-3; V gene: TRBV7-2; CDR3 DNA: TGTGCCAGCAGCCCTATGTTTAGCGGGAGGGCTACAGATACGCAGTATTTT; CDR3 protein: CASSPMFSGRATDTQYF
D gene: TRBD2; clone size: NA; J gene: TRBJ2-5; V gene: TRBV5-1; CDR3 DNA: TGCGCCAGCAGCTTGACACTAGCGGGAGAAGAGACCCAGTACTTC; CDR3 protein: CASSLTLAGEETQYF
D gene: TRBD1; clone size: NA; J gene: TRBJ2-3; V gene: TRBV5-6; CDR3 DNA: TGTGCCAGCAGCTTGAGACAGTCGGGACAGGGCACAGATACGCAGTATTTT; CDR3 protein: CASSLRQSGQGTDTQYF
D gene: NA; clone size: once; J gene: TRBJ1-2; V gene: TRBV2; CDR3 DNA: TGTGCCAGCAGTGTTGAAGGGGATGGCTACACCTTC; CDR3 protein: CASSVEGDGYTF
D gene: TRBD2; clone size: NA; J gene: TRBJ2-1; V gene: TRBV5-1; CDR3 DNA: TGCGCCAGCAGCTTAGGGACTAGCGGGAGGCGTGAGCAGTTCTTC; CDR3 protein: CASSLGTSGRREQFF
D gene: NA; clone size: NA; J gene: TRBJ1-6; V gene: TRBV6-5; CDR3 DNA: TGTGCCAGCAGTTACTCCCGAGTCAGGGCACCCCTCCACTTT; CDR3 protein: CASSYSRVRAPLHF
D gene: TRBD1; clone size: NA; J gene: TRBJ1-2; V gene: TRBV28; CDR3 DNA: TGTGCCAGCAGCCCGGGACAGGGGGATGGGGGCTACACCTTC; CDR3 protein: CASSPGQGDGGYTF
D gene: TRBD2; clone size: NA; J gene: TRBJ2-1; V gene: TRBV10-3; CDR3 DNA: TGTGCCATCAGGATCTCCGGGACTAGCGGGAGCTACAATGAGCAGTTCTTC; CDR3 protein: CAIRISGTSGSYNEQFF
D gene: NA; clone size: NA; J gene: TRBJ1-2; V gene: TRBV20-1; CDR3 DNA: TGCAGTGCTAGAGATGAGTCCAGGCACGACTTC; CDR3 protein: CSARDESRHDF
D gene: NA; clone size: NA; J gene: TRBJ1-5; V gene: TRBV19; CDR3 DNA: TGTGCCAGTAGTATAGTAGCTGCCCGTCAGCCCCAGCATTTT; CDR3 protein: CASSIVAARQPQHF
D gene: NA; clone size: NA; J gene: TRBJ2-7; V gene: TRBV9; CDR3 DNA: TGTGCCAGCAGCGTAGGAACAGGTGCCTACGAGCAGTACTTC; CDR3 protein: CASSVGTGAYEQYF
D gene: TRBD1; clone size: NA; J gene: TRBJ1-3; V gene: TRBV27; CDR3 DNA: TGTGCCAGCAGAACGTACATTGGACAGGGGGCAAGTGGAAACACCATATATTTT; CDR3 protein: CASRTYIGQGASGNTIYF